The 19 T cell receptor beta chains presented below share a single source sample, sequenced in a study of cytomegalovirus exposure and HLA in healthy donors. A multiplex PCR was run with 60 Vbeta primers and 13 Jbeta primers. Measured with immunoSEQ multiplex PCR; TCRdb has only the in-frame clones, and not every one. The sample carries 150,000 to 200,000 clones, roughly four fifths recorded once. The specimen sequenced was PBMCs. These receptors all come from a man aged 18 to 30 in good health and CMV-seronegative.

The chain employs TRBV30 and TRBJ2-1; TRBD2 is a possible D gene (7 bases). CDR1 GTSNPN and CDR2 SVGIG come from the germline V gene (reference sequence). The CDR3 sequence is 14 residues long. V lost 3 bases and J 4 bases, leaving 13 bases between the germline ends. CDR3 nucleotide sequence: TGTGCCTGGAGAGCGGGACACCTATACAATGAGCAGTTCTTC. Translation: CAWRAGHLYNEQFF.

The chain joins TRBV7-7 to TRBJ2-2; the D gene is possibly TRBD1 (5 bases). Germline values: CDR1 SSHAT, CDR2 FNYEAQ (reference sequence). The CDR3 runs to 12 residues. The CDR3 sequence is CAVPGLPGELFF. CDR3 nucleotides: TGTGCTGTGCCAGGGCTCCCCGGGGAGCTGTTTTTT. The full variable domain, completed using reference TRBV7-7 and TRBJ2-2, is GAGVSQSPRYKVTKRGQDVTLRCDPISSHATLYWYQQALGQGPEFLTYFNYEAQPDKSGLPSDRFSAERPEGSISTLTIQRTEQRDSAMYRCAVPGLPGELFFGEGSRLTVL.

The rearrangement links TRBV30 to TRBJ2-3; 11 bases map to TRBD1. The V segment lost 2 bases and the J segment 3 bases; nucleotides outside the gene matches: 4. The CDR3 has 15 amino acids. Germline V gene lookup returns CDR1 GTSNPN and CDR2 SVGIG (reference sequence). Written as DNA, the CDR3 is TGTGCCTGGAGTTCCGGGGACAGGGGGACAGATACGCAGTATTTT. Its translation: CAWSSGDRGTDTQYF.

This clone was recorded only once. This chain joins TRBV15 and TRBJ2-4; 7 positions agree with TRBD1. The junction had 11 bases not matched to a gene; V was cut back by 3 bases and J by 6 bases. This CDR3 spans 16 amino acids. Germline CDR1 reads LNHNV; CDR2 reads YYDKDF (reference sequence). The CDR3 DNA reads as TGTGCCACCAGCAGGGTTCTTACAGGGGTGGGAAACATTCAGTACTTC. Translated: CATSRVLTGVGNIQYF. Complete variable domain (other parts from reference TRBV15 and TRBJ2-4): DAMVIQNPRYQVTQFGKPVTLSCSQTLNHNVMYWYQQKSSQAPKLLFHYYDKDFNNEADTPDNFQSRRPNTSFCFLDIRSPGLGDTAMYLCATSRVLTGVGNIQYFGAGTRLSVL.

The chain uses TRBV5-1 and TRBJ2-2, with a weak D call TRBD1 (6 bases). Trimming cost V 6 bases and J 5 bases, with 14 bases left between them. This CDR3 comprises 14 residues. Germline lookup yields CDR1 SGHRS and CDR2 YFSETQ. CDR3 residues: CASNNQGGTGELFF. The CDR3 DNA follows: TGCGCCAGCAATAACCAAGGGGGTACCGGGGAGCTGTTTTTT.

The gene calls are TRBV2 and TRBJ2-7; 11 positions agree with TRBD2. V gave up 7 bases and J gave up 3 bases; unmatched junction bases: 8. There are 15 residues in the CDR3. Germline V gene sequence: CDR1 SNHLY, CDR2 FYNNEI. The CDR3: CASTPLAGAYYEQYF. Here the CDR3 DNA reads TGTGCCAGCACACCACTAGCGGGAGCTTACTACGAGCAGTACTTC.

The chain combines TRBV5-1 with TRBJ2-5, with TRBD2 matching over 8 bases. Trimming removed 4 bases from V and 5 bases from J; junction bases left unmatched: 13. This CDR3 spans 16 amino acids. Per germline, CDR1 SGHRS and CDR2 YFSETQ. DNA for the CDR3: TGCGCCAGCAGCCTGAGTCAGGCGGGCGGGGGGGAGACCCAGTACTTC. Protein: CASSLSQAGGGETQYF.

The CDR3 reads CASSQARTAFSPLHF. The DNA for the CDR3 is TGCGCCAGCAGCCAAGCGCGGACAGCCTTTTCACCCCTCCACTTT. The chain uses TRBV4-3 and TRBJ1-6, with TRBD1 as a possible D gene (6 bases). The CDR3 loop spans 15 amino acids. Germline CDR1 LGHNA, CDR2 YSLEER. V was shortened by 1 base and J by 9 bases, with 13 bases between the two germline ends.

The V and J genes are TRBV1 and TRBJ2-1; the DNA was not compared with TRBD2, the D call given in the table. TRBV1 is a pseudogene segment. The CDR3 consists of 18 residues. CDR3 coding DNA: TGCACCAGCAGCTCGCGTCGTTTACCTAGTCATTCGTACAATGAGCAGTTCTTC. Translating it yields CTSSSRRLPSHSYNEQFF.

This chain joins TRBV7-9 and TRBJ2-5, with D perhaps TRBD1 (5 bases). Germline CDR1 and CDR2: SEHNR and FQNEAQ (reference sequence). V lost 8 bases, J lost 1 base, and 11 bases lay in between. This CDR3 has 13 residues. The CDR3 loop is CASARGTQETQYF. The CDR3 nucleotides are TGTGCCAGCGCAAGGGGAACCCAAGAGACCCAGTACTTC. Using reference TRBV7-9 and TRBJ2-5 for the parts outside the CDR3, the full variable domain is DTGVSQNPRHKITKRGQNVTFRCDPISEHNRLYWYRQTLGQGPEFLTYFQNEAQLEKSRLLSDRFSAERPKGSFSTLEIQRTEQGDSAMYLCASARGTQETQYFGPGTRLLVL.

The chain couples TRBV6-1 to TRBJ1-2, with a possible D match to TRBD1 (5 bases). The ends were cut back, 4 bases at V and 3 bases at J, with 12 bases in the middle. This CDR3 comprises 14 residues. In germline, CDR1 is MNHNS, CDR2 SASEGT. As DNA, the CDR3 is TGTGCCAGCAGTGGACAGTGGAGGGACTATGGCTACACCTTC. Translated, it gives CASSGQWRDYGYTF.

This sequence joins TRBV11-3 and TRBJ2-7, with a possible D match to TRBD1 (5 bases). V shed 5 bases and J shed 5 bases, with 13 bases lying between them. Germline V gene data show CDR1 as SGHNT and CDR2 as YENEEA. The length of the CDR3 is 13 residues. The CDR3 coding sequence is TGTGCCAGCAGCCCCTGGAAAGGGGACGAGCAGTACTTC. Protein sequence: CASSPWKGDEQYF.

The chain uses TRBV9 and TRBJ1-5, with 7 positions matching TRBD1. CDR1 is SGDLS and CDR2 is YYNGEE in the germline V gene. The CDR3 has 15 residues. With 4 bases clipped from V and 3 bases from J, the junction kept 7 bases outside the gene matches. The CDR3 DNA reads TGTGCCAGCAGCCCCCGGGACAGCTACAATCAGCCCCAGCATTTT. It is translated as CASSPRDSYNQPQHF.

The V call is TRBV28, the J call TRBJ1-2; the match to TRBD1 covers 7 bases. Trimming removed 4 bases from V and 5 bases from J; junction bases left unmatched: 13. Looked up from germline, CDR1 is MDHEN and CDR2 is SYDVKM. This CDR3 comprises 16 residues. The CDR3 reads CASSSTGAVGIYGYTF. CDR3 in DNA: TGTGCCAGCAGTTCCACAGGGGCCGTGGGGATATATGGCTACACCTTC.

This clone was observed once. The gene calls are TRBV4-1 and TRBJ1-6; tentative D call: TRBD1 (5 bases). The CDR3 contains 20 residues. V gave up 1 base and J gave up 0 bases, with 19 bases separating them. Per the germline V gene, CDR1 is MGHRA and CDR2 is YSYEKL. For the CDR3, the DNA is TGCGCCAGCAGCCAAGTTCAACCAGGGTTCCAGAGCTCCTATAATTCACCCCTCCACTTT. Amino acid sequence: CASSQVQPGFQSSYNSPLHF.

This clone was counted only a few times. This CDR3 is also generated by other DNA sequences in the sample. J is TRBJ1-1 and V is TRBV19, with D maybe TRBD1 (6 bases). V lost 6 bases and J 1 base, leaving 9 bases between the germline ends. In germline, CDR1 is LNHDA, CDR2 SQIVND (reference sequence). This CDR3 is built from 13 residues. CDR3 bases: TGTGCCAGTAGCCAGGGACAGAACACTGAAGCTTTCTTT. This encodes CASSQGQNTEAFF.

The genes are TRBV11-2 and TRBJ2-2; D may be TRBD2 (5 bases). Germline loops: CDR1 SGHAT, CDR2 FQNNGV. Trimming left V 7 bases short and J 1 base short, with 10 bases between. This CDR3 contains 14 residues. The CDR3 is CASNQGLNTGELFF. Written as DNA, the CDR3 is TGTGCCAGCAACCAAGGACTGAACACCGGGGAGCTGTTTTTT.

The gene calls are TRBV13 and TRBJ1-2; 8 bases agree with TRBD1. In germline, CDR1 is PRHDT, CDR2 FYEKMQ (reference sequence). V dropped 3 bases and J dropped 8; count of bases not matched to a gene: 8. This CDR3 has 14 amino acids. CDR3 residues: CASSLGRGPEGYTF. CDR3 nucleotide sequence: TGTGCCAGCAGCTTGGGCAGGGGGCCTGAGGGCTACACCTTC.

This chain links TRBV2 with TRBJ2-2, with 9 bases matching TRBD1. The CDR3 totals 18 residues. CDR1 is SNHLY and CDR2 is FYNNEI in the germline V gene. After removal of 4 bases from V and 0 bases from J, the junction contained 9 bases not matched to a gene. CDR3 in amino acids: CASSAGDRVFANTGELFF. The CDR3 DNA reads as TGTGCCAGCAGTGCCGGGGACAGGGTCTTCGCGAACACCGGGGAGCTGTTTTTT.